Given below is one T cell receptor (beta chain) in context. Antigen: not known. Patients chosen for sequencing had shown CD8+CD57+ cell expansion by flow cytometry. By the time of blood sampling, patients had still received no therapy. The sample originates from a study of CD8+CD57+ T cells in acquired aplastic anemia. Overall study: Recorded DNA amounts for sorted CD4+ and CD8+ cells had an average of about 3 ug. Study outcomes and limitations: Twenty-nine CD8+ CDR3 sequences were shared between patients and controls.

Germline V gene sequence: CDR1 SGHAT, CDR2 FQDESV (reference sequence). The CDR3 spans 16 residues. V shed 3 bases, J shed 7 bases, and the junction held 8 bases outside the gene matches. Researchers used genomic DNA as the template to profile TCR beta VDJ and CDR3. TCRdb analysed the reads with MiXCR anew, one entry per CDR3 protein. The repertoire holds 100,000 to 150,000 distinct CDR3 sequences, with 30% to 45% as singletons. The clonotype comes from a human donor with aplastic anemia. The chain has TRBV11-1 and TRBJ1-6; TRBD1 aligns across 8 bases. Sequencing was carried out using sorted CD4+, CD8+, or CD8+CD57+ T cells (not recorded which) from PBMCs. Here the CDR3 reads CASSLYQGAGNSPLHF. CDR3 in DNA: TGTGCCAGCAGCTTGTATCAGGGGGCAGGCAATTCACCCCTCCACTTT.